This T cell receptor beta chain stems from a study of T-cell memory formation after mild COVID-19. Overall study: Each donor largely had its own TCR clusters. General study results and limits: Of the contracting clones, CD4+ ones lay mainly in CM and EM, and CD8+ ones in EMRA. Detection of some responders pre-infection suggested pre-existing cross-reactive memory T cells participated. Second-wave clones reaching peak frequency on day 37 lacked confirmed SARS-CoV-2 specificity.

TCRdb used MiXCR to reprocess the 5' RACE reads, holding one entry per CDR3 protein. The repertoire consists of about 270,000 distinct CDR3 sequences, with approximately 15% occurring once and the leading ten covering around 23%. The junction had 10 bases not matched to a gene; V was cut back by 4 bases and J by 5 bases. This CDR3 comprises 15 residues. CDR1 is SGHRS, CDR2 YFSETQ, per germline. In this sample, this clonotype turned up once. The antigen remains undetermined. The sequence was collected from a man aged 18 to 29 who had mild COVID-19 (a few samples of this study predate the infection). Cell type and time point are not known. Sequenced sample: PBMCs or a T cell subset sorted from them (not recorded which). J is TRBJ2-7 and V is TRBV5-1; 9 bases are shared with TRBD1. The CDR3 sequence: CASSRGTGMSDEQYV. The CDR3 bases are TGCGCCAGCAGCCGAGGGACAGGGATGAGCGACGAGCAGTACGTC.